Given below is one T cell receptor beta chain in context. Its antigen is unidentified. PCR was performed using 60 Vbeta and 13 Jbeta primers. TCRdb keeps only in-frame clones here, not all; method: immunoSEQ multiplex PCR. The data show roughly 160,000 clones, 65% to 80% seen once. These data belong to a study of cytomegalovirus exposure and HLA in healthy donors. Regarding the study as a whole: In a later analysis, most CMV-associated TCR beta chains appeared HLA-restricted. Relative to equally common others, HLA-associated TCR beta chains showed greater clonal expansion in a later analysis.

The sequence came from a man in his forties in good health and CMV-seronegative. Sequencing was carried out using PBMCs.

CDR3 protein: CASSQDPGSYNSPLHF. The CDR3 DNA follows: TGCGCCAGCAGCCAAGACCCGGGCTCCTATAATTCACCCCTCCACTTT. The V call is TRBV4-1, the J call TRBJ1-6; no definite D call. The CDR3 has 16 amino acids. V was shortened by 0 bases and J by 0 bases, with 6 bases between the two germline ends. Germline CDR1 is MGHRA and CDR2 is YSYEKL.